Presented here are 13 T cell receptor beta chains from one specimen sequenced in a study of T cells in Graves' hyperthyroidism and ophthalmopathy. TCR beta CDR3 regions were amplified from RNA. An initial round of RT-PCR targeting the TCR CDR3 relied on the HTBI primer set. TCRdb reprocessed the multiplex PCR reads with MiXCR, giving one entry per CDR3 protein. The sample shows a few hundred thousand distinct CDR3 sequences, roughly a fifth of them seen only once. Sequenced: blood. All receptors derive from a man aged 50-59 years with Graves' ophthalmopathy.

V and J are TRBV28 and TRBJ1-5; tentative D call: TRBD1 (6 bases). The CDR3 has 14 residues. From germline, CDR1 is MDHEN and CDR2 SYDVKM. Trimming cost V 4 bases and J 4 bases, with 11 bases left between them. The CDR3, as DNA: TGTGCCAGCAGTTACAGGGTGTGGAATCAGCCCCAGCATTTT. Its protein is CASSYRVWNQPQHF.

In this sample, this clonotype turned up a few times. This chain connects TRBV28 to TRBJ2-3, with D possibly called TRBD1 or TRBD2 (5 bases each). V lost 2 bases, J lost 0 bases, and 9 bases lay in between. This CDR3 is 15 amino acids long. Germline V CDR1 and CDR2: MDHEN, SYDVKM. CDR3 sequence reads: CASSLGGASTDTQYF. Here the CDR3 DNA reads TGTGCCAGCAGTTTAGGGGGAGCTAGCACAGATACGCAGTATTTT.

The rearrangement links TRBV28 to TRBJ1-2; the match to TRBD1 covers 9 bases. The ends lost 5 bases at V and 1 base at J; junction bases unmatched: 5. This CDR3 is built from 15 residues. CDR1 and CDR2 from the germline V gene are MDHEN and SYDVKM. CDR3 protein: CASSATGGINYGYTF. The CDR3, as DNA: TGTGCCAGCAGTGCCACAGGGGGCATTAACTATGGCTACACCTTC.

This clonotype was recorded at least ten times. The chain employs TRBV30 and TRBJ1-1; D call uncertain. Germline-derived CDR1 and CDR2 are GTSNPN and SVGIG (reference sequence). V gave up 6 bases and J gave up 11 bases, with 19 bases separating them. CDR3 size: 12 residues. The CDR3, as DNA: TGTGCCTGCCAATCCGGCTTAAGTATGGCTTTCTTT. Protein product: CACQSGLSMAFF.

For this clonotype: This may stem from a read error, because a much larger clone lies one nucleotide away. The V gene is TRBV6-2 or TRBV6-3, the J gene TRBJ2-7, with D maybe TRBD2 (5 bases). Germline values: CDR1 MNHEY, CDR2 SVGEGT. The CDR3 covers 13 residues. V lost 10 bases to trimming and J lost 1 base, with 14 bases between them. CDR3 amino acids: CATYGEVSYEQYF. The CDR3, as DNA: TGTGCCACCTACGGGGAAGTGTCCTACGAGCAGTACTTC.

This clonotype was seen at least ten times. The gene calls are TRBV7-2 and TRBJ2-3, with 9 nucleotides matching TRBD1. Trimming removed 5 bases from V and 6 bases from J; junction bases left unmatched: 6. The CDR3 spans 14 residues. Germline CDR1 and CDR2: SGHTA and FQGNSA. The CDR3 spells CASSPGQGLDTQYF. The CDR3 region has the DNA TGTGCCAGCAGCCCGGGACAGGGCCTGGATACGCAGTATTTT.

This clonotype was detected a few times. This sequence joins TRBV3-1 and TRBJ2-7; 7 bases line up with TRBD2. CDR3 size: 14 residues. Germline V gives CDR1 LGHDT, CDR2 YNNKEL (reference sequence). Unmatched junction bases numbered 3, after V lost 0 bases and J lost 4 bases. CDR3 loop: CASSQEAGTYEQYF. CDR3 in DNA: TGTGCCAGCAGCCAAGAAGCGGGAACATACGAGCAGTACTTC.

This clonotype was detected ten times or more. V is TRBV20-1 and J is TRBJ2-7, with D tentatively TRBD1 or TRBD2 (6 bases each). This CDR3 contains 12 residues. Trimming took 8 bases from V and 5 from J, leaving 16 bases between them. Germline V gene lookup returns CDR1 DFQATT and CDR2 SNEGSKA (reference sequence). CDR3 amino acids: CSPRGGQDEQYF. For the CDR3, the DNA is TGCAGTCCCAGAGGGGGGCAAGACGAGCAGTACTTC.

There are many counts of this clonotype. The J gene is TRBJ2-2, the V gene TRBV11-2; D unclear. Germline CDR1 reads SGHAT; CDR2 reads FQNNGV. The germline V and J ends were trimmed by 0 bases and 0 bases, with 11 bases remaining between them. CDR3 length: 17 amino acids. The CDR3 is CASSLEITGPNTGELFF. The DNA for the CDR3 is TGTGCCAGCAGCTTAGAAATAACGGGCCCGAACACCGGGGAGCTGTTTTTT.

This clonotype was observed a few times. The chain uses TRBV3-1 and TRBJ2-2, with D tentatively TRBD2 (5 bases). The CDR3 contains 14 residues. Trimming took 1 base from V and 6 from J, leaving 9 bases between them. The germline CDR1 and CDR2 sequences are LGHDT and YNNKEL (reference sequence). The CDR3 sequence is CASSQVEGPGELFF. The CDR3 region has the DNA TGTGCCAGCAGCCAAGTTGAGGGTCCCGGGGAGCTGTTTTTT.

This clonotype was seen repeatedly, ten times or more. This chain connects TRBV2 to TRBJ2-5; no clear D. V lost 8 bases and J lost 5, with 18 bases in between. The CDR3 runs 14 residues. Looked up from germline, CDR1 is SNHLY and CDR2 is FYNNEI. CDR3 in amino acids: CASSLSTSRETQYF. In nucleotides, the CDR3 is TGTGCCAGCTCGTTGAGCACATCTAGGGAGACCCAGTACTTC.

V gene TRBV24-1 combines with J gene TRBJ2-1, with TRBD2 identical over 13 bases. After removal of 5 bases from V and 6 bases from J, the junction contained 6 bases not matched to a gene. The CDR3 totals 16 residues. CDR1 and CDR2 (germline): KGHDR, SFDVKD. In DNA form, the CDR3 reads TGTGCCACCAGTGTGGGGGGGACTAGCGGGATCAATGAGCAGTTCTTC. Translation gives CATSVGGTSGINEQFF.

The chain couples TRBV5-6 to TRBJ2-1, with 10 bases fitting TRBD1. V trimming: 0 bases; J trimming: 2 bases; junction bases outside the gene matches: 2. CDR1 SGHDT and CDR2 YYEEEE come from the germline V gene. The CDR3 totals 16 residues. CDR3 residues: CASSLEGQGTYNEQFF. In DNA form, the CDR3 reads TGTGCCAGCAGCTTGGAGGGACAGGGGACCTACAATGAGCAGTTCTTC.